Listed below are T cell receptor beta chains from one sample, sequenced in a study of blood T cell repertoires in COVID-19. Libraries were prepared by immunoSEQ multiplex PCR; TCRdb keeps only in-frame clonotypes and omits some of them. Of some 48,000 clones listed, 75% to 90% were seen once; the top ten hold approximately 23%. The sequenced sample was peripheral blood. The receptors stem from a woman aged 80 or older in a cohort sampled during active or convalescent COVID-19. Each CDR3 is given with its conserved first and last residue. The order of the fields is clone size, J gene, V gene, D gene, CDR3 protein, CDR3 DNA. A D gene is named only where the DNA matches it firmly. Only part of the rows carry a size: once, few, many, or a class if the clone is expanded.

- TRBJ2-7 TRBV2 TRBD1 CASSPGQALEQYF TGTGCCAGTAGTCCGGGACAGGCCCTCGAGCAGTACTTC
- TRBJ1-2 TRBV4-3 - CASSYRQVGVYGYTF TGCGCCAGCAGCTACAGACAGGTGGGGGTTTATGGCTACACCTTC
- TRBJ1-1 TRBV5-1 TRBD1 CASSPLGQVGTEAFF TGCGCCAGCAGCCCCCTTGGACAGGTCGGCACTGAAGCTTTCTTT
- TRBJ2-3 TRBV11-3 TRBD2 CASSFLRTSGVQRPTQYF TGTGCCAGCAGCTTCCTGAGGACTAGCGGGGTCCAACGCCCAACGCAGTATTTT
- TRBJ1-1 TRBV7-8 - CATGTEAFF TGTGCAACAGGGACTGAAGCTTTCTTT
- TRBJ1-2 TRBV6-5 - CASSPGGRGYTF TGTGCCAGCAGCCCCGGGGGACGCGGCTACACCTTC
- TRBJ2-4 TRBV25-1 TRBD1 CASSESWQGAAKNIQYF TGTGCCAGCAGTGAATCGTGGCAGGGGGCGGCCAAAAACATTCAGTACTTC
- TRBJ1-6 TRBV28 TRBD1 CASSPDFGTDNSPLHF TGTGCCAGCAGTCCCGATTTTGGGACAGATAATTCACCCCTCCACTTT
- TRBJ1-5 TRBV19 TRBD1 CASKTTDRGNQPQHF TGTGCCAGTAAGACCACAGACAGGGGCAATCAGCCCCAGCATTTT
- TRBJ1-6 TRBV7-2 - CASSLNSGHNSPLHF TGTGCCAGCAGCTTAAACTCCGGACACAATTCACCCCTCCACTTT
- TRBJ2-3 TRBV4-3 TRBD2 CASSRARGGRAIDTQYF TGCGCCAGCAGCCGAGCACGGGGCGGGAGGGCCATAGATACGCAGTATTTT
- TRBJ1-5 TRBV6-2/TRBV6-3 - CASSYLAGWSNQPQHF TGTGCCAGCAGTTATCTCGCCGGGTGGAGCAATCAGCCCCAGCATTTT
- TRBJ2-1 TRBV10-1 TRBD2 CASSRLAGAYNEQFF TGCGCCAGCAGTCGACTAGCGGGGGCATACAATGAGCAGTTCTTC
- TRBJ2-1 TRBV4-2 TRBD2 CASSQGAGGTWNEQFF TGTGCCAGCAGCCAAGGAGCGGGAGGGACTTGGAATGAGCAGTTCTTC
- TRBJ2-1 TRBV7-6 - CASSLASRWADGAEQFF TGTGCCAGCAGCTTAGCGTCCCGGTGGGCCGACGGCGCTGAGCAGTTCTTC
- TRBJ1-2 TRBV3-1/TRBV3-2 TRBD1 CASSQEGDSYGYTF TGTGCCAGCAGCCAAGAAGGGGACAGCTATGGCTACACCTTC
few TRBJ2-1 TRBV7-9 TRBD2 CASSSRLAGGSSYNEQFF TGTGCCAGCAGTTCGAGACTAGCGGGAGGGAGCTCCTACAATGAGCAGTTCTTC
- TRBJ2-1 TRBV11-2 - CASSLGGTGDYNEQFF TGTGCCAGCAGCTTAGGCGGCACGGGAGACTACAATGAGCAGTTCTTC
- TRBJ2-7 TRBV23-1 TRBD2 CASSLSVALKGYGLAGGHEQYF TGCGCCAGCAGTCTTTCTGTGGCTCTGAAGGGTTATGGACTAGCGGGAGGACACGAGCAGTACTTC
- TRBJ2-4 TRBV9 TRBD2 CASSVARTSGNIQYF TGTGCCAGCAGCGTAGCTAGGACTAGTGGAAACATTCAGTACTTC
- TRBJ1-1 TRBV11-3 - CASRQGEGRGNTEAFF TGTGCCAGCCGCCAGGGTGAGGGGAGGGGGAACACTGAAGCTTTCTTT
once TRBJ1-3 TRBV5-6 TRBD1 CASSLGDSPGRGSGNTIYF TGTGCCAGCAGCTTGGGGGACAGCCCCGGAAGAGGCTCTGGAAACACCATATATTTT
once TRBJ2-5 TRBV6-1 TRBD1 CASSEAKTGGQETQYF TGTGCCAGCAGTGAAGCGAAAACAGGGGGTCAAGAGACCCAGTACTTC
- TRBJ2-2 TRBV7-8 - CASSPDSQPGELFF TGTGCCAGCAGCCCTGACAGTCAGCCCGGGGAGCTGTTTTTT
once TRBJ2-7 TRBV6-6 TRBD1 CASSTGTGIYEQYF TGTGCCAGCAGCACGGGGACAGGGATCTACGAGCAGTACTTC
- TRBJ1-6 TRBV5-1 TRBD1 CASSLGRGDSPLHF TGCGCCAGCAGCTTGGGCAGGGGGGATTCACCCCTCCACTTT
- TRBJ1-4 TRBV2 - CASSRTDYNEKLFF TGTGCCAGCAGTAGGACAGATTATAATGAAAAACTGTTTTTT
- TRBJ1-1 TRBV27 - CASSLRGTNTEAFF TGTGCCAGCAGTTTAAGGGGCACGAACACTGAAGCTTTCTTT